A selection of T cell receptor beta chains follows, all from one sample in a study of blood T cells in healthy people across ages. Using its own MiXCR run on the 5' RACE reads, TCRdb lists one record per CDR3 protein. The profile shows hundreds of thousands of distinct CDR3 sequences, 58% of them singletons. What was sequenced was blood. The receptors here all came from a man aged 25 to 40 in good health. Both conserved end residues are part of each CDR3. Fields, in order: D gene, J gene, V gene, clone size, CDR3 protein, CDR3 DNA. The D gene is left open where the match is weak. Some rows mark clone size as missing; the rest say once, few, many or name a class of expanded clone.

>TRBD1|TRBJ2-1|TRBV20-1|-
CSAMGQGAYNEQFF
TGCAGTGCTATGGGACAGGGGGCCTACAATGAGCAGTTCTTC
>-|TRBJ2-1|TRBV4-2|-
CASSQDRLAKSNEQFF
TGTGCCAGCAGCCAAGATAGGCTAGCGAAAAGTAATGAGCAGTTCTTC
>-|TRBJ1-2|TRBV4-3|-
CASSQVGGTLPYGYTF
TGCGCCAGCAGCCAAGTTGGCGGGACACTACCATATGGCTACACCTTC
>-|TRBJ2-3|TRBV20-1|-
CSARPPEGGRSTDTQYF
TGCAGTGCTAGACCCCCGGAAGGGGGGAGGAGCACAGATACGCAGTATTTT
>TRBD1|TRBJ2-7|TRBV7-9|-
CASSPGTGRFFTEQYF
TGTGCCAGCAGCCCCGGGACAGGGCGTTTTTTTACGGAGCAGTACTTC
>TRBD2|TRBJ2-1|TRBV28|-
CASSLNGLAGGMNEQFF
TGTGCCAGCAGTCTCAACGGACTAGCGGGAGGTATGAATGAGCAGTTCTTC
>-|TRBJ2-1|TRBV29-1|few
CSVVRPKLTEQFF
TGCAGCGTTGTTCGGCCAAAGCTAACTGAGCAGTTCTTC
>-|TRBJ1-2|TRBV2|-
CASSEPEGYHGYTF
TGTGCCAGCAGTGAACCCGAAGGGTATCATGGCTACACCTTC
>TRBD2|TRBJ2-3|TRBV9|-
CASSALAGGHDTQYF
TGTGCCAGCAGCGCACTAGCGGGGGGGCATGATACGCAGTATTTT
>TRBD1|TRBJ2-3|TRBV2|-
CASSVRRTGGTDTQYF
TGTGCCAGCAGCGTGAGAAGGACAGGGGGAACAGATACGCAGTATTTT
>-|TRBJ1-1|TRBV20-1|-
CSARERETEAFF
TGCAGTGCTAGAGAACGTGAGACTGAAGCTTTCTTT